The 30 T cell receptor beta chains below all came from one sample that was sequenced in a study of blood T cell repertoires in COVID-19 (dated by TCRdb to the early 2020s). Library preparation was by the immunoSEQ multiplex PCR assay. This immuneACCESS table, as held by TCRdb, lists in-frame sequences with V and J called but not all clones. Of the missing ones, under half trace to an unresolved V gene in checked studies; the others have no known cause. The sample has some 190,000 clones on record, about four fifths of them singletons. The top ten constitute roughly 3% of the sample. Specimen: PBMCs or T cells enriched from blood (not recorded which). These receptors all come from a young woman who had recovered from COVID-19.

The genes are TRBV5-1 and TRBJ2-7, with TRBD2 identical over 7 bases. V lost 1 base to trimming and J lost 5 bases; unmatched junction nucleotides: 9. Germline V lookup: CDR1 SGHRS, CDR2 YFSETQ. This CDR3 comprises 15 residues. The DNA of the CDR3 is TGCGCCAGCAGCTTGTTGTGGGAGGGCTTCCACGAGCAGTACTTC. It specifies CASSLLWEGFHEQYF.

The sample holds one count of this clone. The CDR3 region has the DNA TGTGCCAGCAGTCGGACTAGCGGGGGATCCTACGAGCAGTACGTC. This translates into CASSRTSGGSYEQYV. This chain connects TRBV28 to TRBJ2-7; 13 bases agree with TRBD2. Germline CDR1 and CDR2: MDHEN and SYDVKM. The CDR3 is made up of 15 amino acids. Losses at the gene ends were 5 bases for V and 1 base for J; bases not matched to a gene: 2.

This clone was detected only a few times. The junction departs from germline at one end; a sequencing error may be responsible. The chain links TRBV10-3 to TRBJ1-4; D remains ambiguous. This CDR3 has 16 amino acids. The germline V gene encodes CDR1 ENHRY and CDR2 SYGVKD. The CDR3 spells CAIGDGFDLSREKLFF. Here the CDR3 DNA reads TGTGCCATCGGTGACGGGTTTGACCTAAGTCGTGAAAAACTGTTTTTT.

This clone was observed a single time. The gene calls are TRBV24-1 and TRBJ1-5; TRBD1 agrees at 9 bases. CDR3 length equals 18 residues. Germline trimming cut 5 bases from V and 6 bases from J; bases unmatched to any gene: 16. The germline CDR1 and CDR2 sequences are KGHDR and SFDVKD. The chain's CDR3 is CATSAPPRPGQGIQPQHF. DNA of the CDR3: TGTGCCACCAGTGCGCCCCCTCGGCCGGGACAGGGTATTCAGCCCCAGCATTTT.

The V gene is TRBV19, the J gene TRBJ1-2; 8 nucleotides line up with TRBD1. The CDR3 contains 13 residues. CDR1 is LNHDA, CDR2 SQIVND, per germline (reference sequence). V dropped 4 bases and J dropped 7; count of bases not matched to a gene: 5. The CDR3 coding sequence is TGTGCCAGTAGTAGGCAGGGGGCGCCTGGCTACACCTTC. Its translation: CASSRQGAPGYTF. The variable domain in full, completed from reference TRBV19 and TRBJ1-2, reads DGGITQSPKYLFRKEGQNVTLSCEQNLNHDAMYWYRQDPGQGLRLIYYSQIVNDFQKGDIAEGYSVSREKKESFPLTVTSAQKNPTAFYLCASSRQGAPGYTFGSGTRLTVV.

This rearrangement joins TRBV5-1 to TRBJ2-5; TRBD1 might be the D (6 bases). V was cut by 4 bases and J by 1 base, with 11 bases left in between. The CDR3 runs 14 residues. The germline gives CDR1 SGHRS, CDR2 YFSETQ. CDR3 bases: TGCGCCAGCAGCCCCTACAGGGTCCAAGAGACCCAGTACTTC. Its protein product is CASSPYRVQETQYF.

This sequence joins TRBV5-6 and TRBJ2-5; 8 bases match TRBD1. V shed 3 bases, J shed 7 bases, and the junction held 8 bases outside the gene matches. The CDR3 covers 14 residues. Per germline, CDR1 SGHDT and CDR2 YYEEEE. The CDR3 reads CASSSRGPFVTQYF. The DNA of the CDR3 is TGTGCCAGCAGCTCCAGGGGGCCGTTCGTGACCCAGTACTTC.

This clone has just a few counts. V and J are TRBV7-9 and TRBJ1-1, with D possibly TRBD1 on 5 matching bases. Trimming took off 7 bases at V and 1 base at J, with 19 bases between the two ends. Germline V gene data show CDR1 as SEHNR and CDR2 as FQNEAQ (reference sequence). There are 16 residues in the CDR3. This CDR3 reads CASIEQGIGANTEAFF. The CDR3 DNA is TGTGCCAGCATAGAGCAGGGAATCGGCGCGAACACTGAAGCTTTCTTT.

CDR3 nucleotides: TGTGCCAGCAGTTTATCCGTCCAGGGACTAGCGGGAGGGCCCTCTTACGAGCAGTACTTC. This sequence encodes CASSLSVQGLAGGPSYEQYF. The chain uses TRBV27 and TRBJ2-7, with TRBD2 identical over 16 bases. CDR3 size: 20 residues. J was trimmed by 4 bases and V by 0 bases; bases with no gene match: 12. The V gene's germline CDR1 is MNHEY and CDR2 SMNVEV (reference sequence).

Points on this clone: The sample has other DNA sequences that encode this CDR3 too. The rearrangement uses TRBV11-2 and TRBJ1-5; 8 bases map to TRBD1. This CDR3 is 15 amino acids long. V was clipped by 3 bases and J by 2 bases; unmatched bases: 3. Germline CDR1 and CDR2: SGHAT and FQNNGV. The CDR3 is CASSFGQGGNQPQHF. The DNA for the CDR3 is TGTGCCAGCAGCTTCGGACAGGGAGGCAATCAGCCCCAGCATTTT. The entire variable domain, with the rest obtained from reference TRBV11-2 and TRBJ1-5, is as follows: EAGVAQSPRYKIIEKRQSVAFWCNPISGHATLYWYQQILGQGPKLLIQFQNNGVVDDSQLPKDRFSAERLKGVDSTLKIQPAKLEDSAVYLCASSFGQGGNQPQHFGDGTRLSIL.

The gene calls are TRBV5-1 and TRBJ1-1, with a tentative D call TRBD1 (6 bases). Germline lookup yields CDR1 SGHRS and CDR2 YFSETQ. V was pared by 4 bases and J by 8 bases, with 21 bases between. CDR3 length equals 15 residues. The CDR3 loop reads CASSLNTGGTSEAFF. In DNA form, the CDR3 reads TGCGCCAGCAGCCTAAATACGGGTGGGACATCAGAAGCTTTCTTT.

CDR3 region: CASRPGQGVGEQYV. In DNA form, the CDR3 reads TGTGCCAGCAGGCCGGGACAGGGTGTAGGCGAGCAGTACGTC. This sequence joins TRBV27 and TRBJ2-7, with 9 bases that match TRBD1. Germline values: CDR1 MNHEY, CDR2 SMNVEV (reference sequence). With 6 bases clipped from V and 6 bases from J, the junction kept 9 bases outside the gene matches. The CDR3 runs 14 residues.

The genes are TRBV7-2 and TRBJ1-5; possible D gene TRBD1, 5 bases. This CDR3 is 13 amino acids long. V was clipped by 5 bases and J by 5 bases, with 10 bases between them. Germline lookup yields CDR1 SGHTA and CDR2 FQGNSA. CDR3 protein: CASSPRGDQPQHF. The CDR3 nucleotides read TGTGCCAGCAGCCCCCGGGGGGATCAGCCCCAGCATTTT.

The chain carries TRBV7-9 and TRBJ2-1; TRBD2 agrees at 7 bases. The CDR3 is 17 amino acids. The germline CDR1 and CDR2 sequences are SEHNR and FQNEAQ (reference sequence). J gave up 9 bases and V 6 bases, and 20 bases lay outside the gene matches. The CDR3: CASSHPKPGAGWGEQFF. Written as DNA, the CDR3 is TGTGCCAGCAGTCACCCTAAACCAGGAGCGGGGTGGGGTGAGCAGTTCTTC.

V gene TRBV18 combines with J gene TRBJ2-7; possible D gene TRBD1, 6 bases. V was shortened by 1 base and J by 7 bases, with 11 bases between the two germline ends. Per the germline V gene, CDR1 is KGHSH and CDR2 is LQKENI. The CDR3 length is 13 residues. CDR3 amino acids: CASSPLGQSEQYV. The CDR3 DNA reads as TGTGCCAGCTCACCACTAGGACAGTCTGAGCAGTACGTC.

The J gene is TRBJ2-3, the V gene TRBV9; D is possibly TRBD2 (6 bases). V dropped 0 bases and J dropped 7 bases, with 15 bases sitting between them. This CDR3 has 15 residues. Germline V gives CDR1 SGDLS, CDR2 YYNGEE. CDR3 nucleotides: TGTGCCAGCAGCGTAGCGGAGGGCCCACTGAATACGCAGTATTTT. Encoded protein: CASSVAEGPLNTQYF.

As DNA, the CDR3 is TGTGCCACCAGTGATTCGGACAGGGGTGAAAAACTGTTTTTT. Translating gives CATSDSDRGEKLFF. The chain joins TRBV24-1 to TRBJ1-4; TRBD1 matches 9 bases. Germline CDR1 reads KGHDR; CDR2 reads SFDVKD. V lost 2 bases to trimming and J lost 7 bases; unmatched junction nucleotides: 1. The CDR3 runs 14 residues.

This sequence joins TRBV7-6 and TRBJ1-3; D is unresolved. Germline lookup yields CDR1 SGHVS and CDR2 FNYEAQ. The V end was cut by 3 bases, the J end by 2 bases, with 5 bases between. The CDR3 has 13 residues. The CDR3 here is CASSFRAGNTIYF. For the CDR3, the DNA is TGTGCCAGCAGCTTCCGGGCTGGAAACACCATATATTTT.

The rearrangement uses TRBV5-6 and TRBJ2-1; 10 bases are a match to TRBD1. Germline CDR1 and CDR2: SGHDT and YYEEEE. The J segment lost 6 bases and the V segment lost 5 bases, leaving 8 bases of the junction unmatched. The CDR3 is made up of 15 amino acids. The CDR3: CASRPGGQGRNEQFF. The CDR3 DNA follows: TGTGCCAGCAGACCCGGGGGACAGGGGCGCAATGAGCAGTTCTTC.

The genes are TRBV5-5 and TRBJ1-2, with TRBD1 matching over 8 bases. The germline gives CDR1 SGHKS, CDR2 YYEKEE (reference sequence). Trimming removed 0 bases from V and 5 bases from J; junction bases left unmatched: 3. CDR3 length: 14 amino acids. The CDR3 protein is CASSLDRGIYGYTF. The CDR3 DNA follows: TGTGCCAGCAGCTTGGACAGGGGGATATATGGCTACACCTTC.

This clone has a single count. The chain employs TRBV28 and TRBJ2-7; perhaps TRBD1 as D (5 bases). V was clipped by 5 bases and J by 3 bases, with 8 bases between them. Germline CDR1 is MDHEN and CDR2 is SYDVKM. This CDR3 is 12 amino acids long. Here the CDR3 reads CASSRRVYEQYF. CDR3 DNA sequence: TGTGCCAGCAGTCGCAGGGTCTACGAGCAGTACTTC.

The chain couples TRBV19 to TRBJ2-3, with 7 bases matching TRBD2. J lost 2 bases, V lost 6 bases, and 5 bases had no gene match. Germline-derived CDR1 and CDR2 are LNHDA and SQIVND (reference sequence). The CDR3 is 14 amino acids. As DNA, the CDR3 is TGTGCCAGTAGGCCGGGACTACTCACAGATACGCAGTATTTT. Its protein is CASRPGLLTDTQYF.

The rearrangement uses TRBV5-1 and TRBJ1-2, with 9 bases lining up with TRBD1. The CDR3 extends over 12 amino acids. V trimming: 3 bases; J trimming: 9 bases; junction bases outside the gene matches: 3. CDR1 SGHRS and CDR2 YFSETQ come from the germline V gene. Here the CDR3 DNA reads TGCGCCAGCAGCTGGGACAGGGAGAGCTACACCTTC. As protein: CASSWDRESYTF.

Only one count was recorded for this clone. The chain employs TRBV5-1 and TRBJ1-1; the D gene is possibly TRBD1 (5 bases). The germline V gene has CDR1 SGHRS and CDR2 YFSETQ. The CDR3 is made up of 14 amino acids. The V gene lost 0 bases and the J gene lost 6 bases, with 12 bases spanning the gap. CDR3 nucleotide sequence: TGCGCCAGCAGCTTGGTGGAGGGGACCGCTGAAGCTTTCTTT. Protein product: CASSLVEGTAEAFF.

The chain uses TRBV4-1 and TRBJ1-2; D may be TRBD1 (6 bases). Trimming pared 2 bases from V and 5 bases from J, leaving 12 bases between. This CDR3 is built from 14 residues. Germline V gene lookup returns CDR1 MGHRA and CDR2 YSYEKL. The DNA of the CDR3 is TGCGCCAGCAGCCAACCCGGGACAAAGTATGGCTACACCTTC. It encodes CASSQPGTKYGYTF.

The rearrangement links TRBV7-2 to TRBJ2-1, with D possibly being TRBD2 (6 bases). The CDR3 contains 16 residues. V shed 0 bases and J shed 3 bases, with 12 bases lying between them. Germline assignment: CDR1 SGHTA and CDR2 FQGNSA. CDR3: CASSLALSSGYNEQFF. The CDR3 coding sequence is TGTGCCAGCAGCTTAGCGCTGAGTAGCGGCTACAATGAGCAGTTCTTC.

The rearrangement uses TRBV21-1 and TRBJ2-2; the D call of TRBD1 is as the table states it, not checked on the DNA. TRBV21-1 is annotated as a pseudogene. The CDR3 extends over 14 amino acids. As DNA, the CDR3 is TGTGCCAGCATCTTACAGGGGGACGCCGGGGAGCTGTTTTTT. Its translation is CASILQGDAGELFF.

The V and J genes are TRBV3-1 (or the pseudogene TRBV3-2) and TRBJ1-4; 9 bases align to TRBD1. The CDR3 is 13 residues long. V lost 1 base, J lost 13 bases, and 4 bases stayed unmatched. Germline V lookup: CDR1 LGHDT, CDR2 YNNKEL (reference sequence). CDR3 DNA: TGTGCCAGCAGCCAAGTTGGGACAGGGACACTGTTTTTT. Protein product: CASSQVGTGTLFF.

The sample holds one count of this clone. A much larger clonotype is one base distant, so this may be a read error. The sample carries other DNA sequences with the same CDR3. V and J are TRBV13 and TRBJ1-2; 9 bases are shared with TRBD1. The CDR3 sequence is 14 residues long. The V and J ends lost 0 bases and 8 bases, in that order; junction bases with no gene match: 4. The germline CDR1 and CDR2 sequences are PRHDT and FYEKMQ (reference sequence). CDR3 coding DNA: TGTGCCAGCAGCTTAGGGACAGGGGGTTACGGCTACACCTTC. Translated, it gives CASSLGTGGYGYTF.

This chain joins TRBV5-1 and TRBJ2-1; D remains unclear. V was cut by 1 base and J by 5 bases, with 7 bases left in between. Germline lookup yields CDR1 SGHRS and CDR2 YFSETQ. This CDR3 is built from 13 residues. The CDR3 nucleotides are TGCGCCAGCAGCTTGTTGTCGGACAATGAGCAGTTCTTC. Translating it yields CASSLLSDNEQFF. The full variable domain, in which reference TRBV5-1 and TRBJ2-1 provide the parts outside the CDR3, is KAGVTQTPRYLIKTRGQQVTLSCSPISGHRSVSWYQQTPGQGLQFLFEYFSETQRNKGNFPGRFSGRQFSNSRSEMNVSTLELGDSALYLCASSLLSDNEQFFGPGTRLTVL.